The present T cell receptor beta chain was sequenced within a study of T cell responses to AZD1222 COVID-19 vaccine (dated by TCRdb to the early 2020s). Study-wide context: Because spike-specific TCR depth and breadth did not differ between the two schedules, AZD1222 recipients who got a second dose at roughly 4 weeks were pooled with those who got a second dose at roughly 12 weeks. A total of just over 230 trial participants underwent TCR sequencing, of whom about 210 had received two doses of AZD1222 and some 25 had received two doses of the MenACWY control vaccine. Enrollment into the trials was organized by age into subgroups of 18-55, 56-69 and 70-plus years, and those subgroups contained around 150, 28 and 57 TCR-sequenced participants, respectively. Broader findings and caveats from the paper: Conclusions about previously exposed vaccinees were limited because only six AZD1222 recipients were SARS-CoV-2 seropositive at baseline. A significant rise in spike-specific TCR breadth and depth was observed after two AZD1222 doses relative to day 0 and relative to MenACWY recipients. In the small 56-69-year group, the increase in depth fell short of significance, most likely because of low power. CD4 TCRs associated with the vaccine covered the entire spike protein, and the dominant responses were in regions 160-218 and 743-854. Most participants were white British and females outnumbered males, and the authors suggested that clonal diversity may have been underestimated. Epitopes outside the regions mutated in the B.1.351 and B.1.1.7 variants were reportedly recognized by nearly half of the unique spike-specific TCRs. No day 14 peak-response samples were available, so repertoires were characterized only after the peak T cell response.

The CDR1 and CDR2 encoded by the germline V gene are MRHNA and SNTAGT. Inclusive of the bounding cysteine and phenylalanine, the CDR3 is 13 residues long. This entry keeps only the CDR3 DNA: 39 bases, framed from base 1. V loses 3 bases, J loses 9 bases, and the germline ends lie 9 bases apart. This specimen's time point label, per the study, means: baseline before first vaccination. Vaccinee samples came from UK trials COV001 and COV002, including a single-blind randomized controlled phase 2/3 trial of AZD1222 (ChAdOx1 nCoV-19) in healthy adults. For TCRbeta chain sequencing, PBMC samples were collected from trial participants at day 0 and at day 28 after the second dose. The CDR3 regions of human TCRbeta chains were analyzed by immunosequencing. In the source study's methods: Repertoire TCRs were checked for matches against a reference library of SARS-CoV-2-specific TCRs that had been generated using the MIRA antigen-specificity platform. Breadth was defined as the fraction of unique TCRs that were SARS-CoV-2-associated, and depth was defined as the fraction of total T cells that were SARS-CoV-2-associated. Using the MIRA data, every spike-specific TCR was mapped to the spike region that the TCR reacted to and assigned to either a CD4 or a CD8 class. Log10-transformed breadth and depth values were compared by one-way ANOVA with Sidak's multiple comparisons tests. TCRdb stores this immuneACCESS table with in-frame sequences only. Part of the clones is absent; in the studies checked, under half of the shortfall reflects unresolved V genes, and no reason is known for the rest. The V and J calls and the clone size are those of that table, but D and trimming were determined from the DNA. This sample comprises roughly 100,000 clones, about 90% of them detected only once. The ten largest make up 20% to 25% of the sample.

Notes on this clone: The target of this receptor is not known. Base qualities were left out, and no much larger clone turns up one base away.

This TCR came from an adult in good health. Material: peripheral blood, obtained on day 0 of AZD1222 vaccination. This chain joins TRBV6-4 to TRBJ1-6; the best D guess is TRBD1, with 5 bases matching. The CDR3 has the sequence CASSDTGGSPLHF. DNA sequence: TGTGCCAGCAGTGATACGGGGGGTTCACCCCTCCACTTT.